These 18 T cell receptor beta chains share one sample of origin, sequenced in a study of somatic mutations in cytotoxic T cells in rheumatoid arthritis (dated by TCRdb to 2017 to 2019). Library construction relied on the immunoSEQ multiplex PCR assay. TCRdb's version of the immuneACCESS table is confined to in-frame rearrangements and falls short of the full clone set. An unresolved V gene accounts for under half of the shortfall where checked; the remainder is of unknown origin. The sample profile shows roughly 30,000 clones; approximately 78% of them were found once. Of the sample, roughly 7.6% falls within the top ten clones. Sequenced input: CD8+ T cells sorted from blood. Every receptor here comes from an adult with rheumatoid arthritis.

The chain's CDR3 is CASSGVPRDRGDDYGYTF. The DNA of the CDR3 is TGTGCCAGCAGCGGAGTGCCCCGGGACAGGGGAGATGACTATGGCTACACCTTC. This rearrangement joins TRBV7-9 to TRBJ1-2; 10 bases map to TRBD1. V was pared by 5 bases and J by 3 bases, with 15 bases of the junction left unmatched. This CDR3 contains 18 residues. Germline lookup yields CDR1 SEHNR and CDR2 FQNEAQ (reference sequence).

The chain is built from TRBV5-1 and TRBJ2-3; perhaps D is TRBD1 or TRBD2 (6 bases each). This CDR3 is built from 16 residues. Germline V gene data show CDR1 as SGHRS and CDR2 as YFSETQ. The V end lost 1 base, the J end lost 3 bases, and 15 bases lay between the germline ends. The CDR3: CASSLLFRRGTDTQYF. The CDR3 nucleotides read TGCGCCAGCAGCTTGTTATTCCGGAGGGGGACAGATACGCAGTATTTT.

The chain links TRBV25-1 to TRBJ1-1; D may be TRBD1 (6 bases). V was pared by 7 bases and J by 4 bases, with 16 bases between. Germline CDR1 reads MGHDK; CDR2 reads SYGVNS. The CDR3 runs to 14 residues. Written as DNA, the CDR3 is TGTGCCAGCAAGATCGGGGGCTCAGGCACTGAAGCTTTCTTT. This sequence encodes CASKIGGSGTEAFF.

The rearrangement uses TRBV9 and TRBJ2-7; a possible D gene is TRBD1 (7 bases). The CDR3 spans 15 residues. The germline CDR1 and CDR2 sequences are SGDLS and YYNGEE. The ends were cut back, 4 bases at V and 5 bases at J, with 19 bases in the middle. The CDR3 reads CASSPGGRLHDEQYF. For the CDR3, the DNA is TGTGCCAGCAGCCCAGGGGGGAGGCTGCATGACGAGCAGTACTTC.

The rearrangement uses TRBV6-1 and TRBJ1-3, with D uncertain. The CDR3 length is 14 residues. In germline, CDR1 is MNHNS, CDR2 SASEGT. V was shortened by 3 bases and J by 0 bases, with 6 bases between the two germline ends. The CDR3 reads CASSDWRSGNTIYF. As DNA, the CDR3 is TGTGCCAGCAGTGATTGGCGCTCTGGAAACACCATATATTTT.

The genes are TRBV7-9 and TRBJ1-5; unclear D gene. Trimming removed 4 bases at V and 8 bases at J, with 9 bases between. The CDR3 has 12 residues. CDR1 is SEHNR and CDR2 is FQNEAQ in the germline V gene (reference sequence). CDR3 sequence (DNA): TGTGCCAGCAGCTCCGATCGGGAGCCCCAGCATTTT. Encoded protein: CASSSDREPQHF.

The chain joins TRBV4-1 to TRBJ1-1, with 7 bases identical to TRBD1. With V trimmed by 6 bases and J by 1 base, 5 bases remained unmatched. This CDR3 has 14 residues. Germline values: CDR1 MGHRA, CDR2 YSYEKL. Here the CDR3 reads CASRFPGGNTEAFF. The CDR3 DNA reads as TGCGCCAGCAGGTTCCCAGGGGGGAACACTGAAGCTTTCTTT.

This clone was seen only a few times. J is TRBJ1-1 and V is TRBV7-9; D gene uncertain. Germline lookup yields CDR1 SEHNR and CDR2 FQNEAQ (reference sequence). Trimming took off 2 bases at V and 5 bases at J, with 6 bases between the two ends. CDR3 length equals 12 residues. CDR3 region: CASSLRGTEAFF. CDR3 nucleotides: TGTGCCAGCAGCTTACGGGGTACTGAAGCTTTCTTT. Supplemented by reference TRBV7-9 and TRBJ1-1, the full variable domain reads DTGVSQNPRHKITKRGQNVTFRCDPISEHNRLYWYRQTLGQGPEFLTYFQNEAQLEKSRLLSDRFSAERPKGSFSTLEIQRTEQGDSAMYLCASSLRGTEAFFGQGTRLTVV.

The chain couples TRBV7-8 to TRBJ2-3; D not resolved. V dropped 5 bases and J dropped 5 bases, with 14 bases sitting between them. The CDR3 spans 14 residues. From germline, CDR1 is SGHVS and CDR2 FQNEAQ. The CDR3 region has the DNA TGTGCCAGCAGCCAGCAACTTGACCAAGATACGCAGTATTTT. It specifies CASSQQLDQDTQYF.

The chain is built from TRBV5-5 and TRBJ1-3; tentative D call: TRBD1 (6 bases). The CDR3 length is 15 residues. Deletions cut 2 bases from V and 2 bases from J, with 11 bases between. Looked up from germline, CDR1 is SGHKS and CDR2 is YYEKEE (reference sequence). The CDR3 region has the DNA TGTGCCAGCAGCTTACGGGGGCAAGCTGGAAACACCATATATTTT. This gives the protein CASSLRGQAGNTIYF. Using reference TRBV5-5 and TRBJ1-3 for the parts outside the CDR3, the full variable domain is DAGVTQSPTHLIKTRGQQVTLRCSPISGHKSVSWYQQVLGQGPQFIFQYYEKEERGRGNFPDRFSARQFPNYSSELNVNALLLGDSALYLCASSLRGQAGNTIYFGEGSWLTVV.

The chain uses TRBV7-8 and TRBJ1-5, with TRBD1 matching 7 bases. Germline loops: CDR1 SGHVS, CDR2 FQNEAQ. CDR3 length: 15 residues. V lost 4 bases to trimming and J lost 3 bases; unmatched junction nucleotides: 6. The CDR3 is CASSYSRGANQPQHF. CDR3 nucleotide sequence: TGTGCCAGCAGCTACAGCAGGGGGGCCAATCAGCCCCAGCATTTT.

This chain uses TRBV27 with TRBJ1-6; D might be TRBD1 (6 bases). The CDR3 sequence is 15 residues long. The germline CDR1 and CDR2 sequences are MNHEY and SMNVEV (reference sequence). Trimming left V 5 bases short and J 7 bases short, with 15 bases between. Here the CDR3 reads CASSPKGGTNSPLHF. The CDR3 region has the DNA TGTGCCAGCAGTCCGAAGGGGGGGACCAATTCACCCCTCCACTTT.

V usage is TRBV9 and J usage is TRBJ2-7, with 9 bases matching TRBD1. The CDR3 is 15 amino acids. V lost 4 bases, J lost 9 bases, and 14 bases stayed unmatched. CDR1 is SGDLS, CDR2 YYNGEE, per germline. The CDR3 loop reads CASSQTPGQGKGQYF. The CDR3 coding sequence is TGTGCCAGCAGCCAAACCCCAGGACAGGGGAAGGGGCAGTACTTC.

The V gene is TRBV19, the J gene TRBJ1-2, with 8 bases matching TRBD1. The J segment lost 1 base and the V segment lost 5 bases, leaving 3 bases of the junction unmatched. Germline CDR1 LNHDA, CDR2 SQIVND (reference sequence). The CDR3 totals 14 residues. The CDR3 sequence: CASSDDRGNYGYTF. The CDR3 nucleotides read TGTGCCAGTAGTGACGACAGGGGTAACTATGGCTACACCTTC.

The chain is built from TRBV6-6 and TRBJ2-1; D unclear. V was clipped by 6 bases and J by 0 bases, with 9 bases between them. The CDR3 spans 14 residues. Germline CDR1 MNHNY, CDR2 SVGAGI (reference sequence). The CDR3 here is CASSVTRSYNEQFF. The CDR3 region has the DNA TGTGCCAGCAGCGTGACTCGCTCCTACAATGAGCAGTTCTTC.

The chain is built from TRBV9 and TRBJ1-1, with D tentatively TRBD1 (6 bases). Germline V gene lookup returns CDR1 SGDLS and CDR2 YYNGEE. The CDR3 contains 15 residues. The V gene lost 4 bases and the J gene lost 2 bases, with 15 bases spanning the gap. The CDR3 DNA is TGTGCCAGCAGCCACCGCGGGGGCATAAACACTGAAGCTTTCTTT. It yields the protein CASSHRGGINTEAFF.

This clone was recorded once. The chain couples TRBV28 to TRBJ1-2; D might be TRBD1 (6 bases). Germline V CDR1 and CDR2: MDHEN, SYDVKM. The CDR3 contains 17 residues. Trimming pared 6 bases from V and 3 bases from J, leaving 23 bases between. The CDR3 coding sequence is TGTGCCAGCAGCCTGGTATCGGGGGCGGGGGTCTACTATGGCTACACCTTC. Its protein is CASSLVSGAGVYYGYTF.

This chain joins TRBV6-5 and TRBJ2-7; tentative D call: TRBD2 (5 bases). The CDR3 has 12 residues. V lost 2 bases and J lost 4, with 6 bases in between. CDR1 is MNHEY, CDR2 SVGAGI, per germline. CDR3 sequence: CASSYPGYEQYF. The CDR3 DNA reads as TGTGCCAGCAGTTACCCGGGGTACGAGCAGTACTTC.